The next 10 T cell receptor beta chains were all read from a single sample in a study of early T cells in non-severe SARS-CoV-2 infection. MiXCR was run by TCRdb on the 5' RACE reads, yielding one entry per CDR3 protein. The sample shows over 25,000 distinct CDR3 sequences, more than 4.5% of them seen only once. The specimen was whole blood. The receptors originated from an adult who was a healthcare worker with PCR-confirmed SARS-CoV-2 infection or an uninfected control (not recorded which).

This clonotype was picked up many times. The V gene is TRBV6-5, the J gene TRBJ2-1; 13 positions agree with TRBD2. The trim removed 6 bases at V and 8 bases at J, leaving 4 bases unmatched. Germline loops: CDR1 MNHEY, CDR2 SVGAGI. The CDR3 is made up of 14 amino acids. This CDR3 is CASRLLAGGDEQFF. The CDR3 region has the DNA TGTGCCAGCAGGTTACTAGCGGGAGGGGATGAGCAGTTCTTC.

This clonotype has only a few counts. The chain recombines TRBV12-3 or TRBV12-4 with TRBJ1-1; TRBD1 might be the D (5 bases). CDR3 length equals 15 residues. The ends were cut back, 2 bases at V and 0 bases at J, with 10 bases in the middle. DNA of the CDR3: TGTGCCAGCAGTTTACTGGGACTTATGAACACTGAAGCTTTCTTT. Protein product: CASSLLGLMNTEAFF.

The chain couples TRBV10-3 to TRBJ2-4; 9 bases are shared with TRBD2. Germline V lookup: CDR1 ENHRY, CDR2 SYGVKD. V trimming: 3 bases; J trimming: 6 bases; junction bases outside the gene matches: 6. The CDR3 totals 15 residues. As DNA, the CDR3 is TGTGCCATCAGTGATTCTGGACTAGCGACAAACATTCAGTACTTC. Protein: CAISDSGLATNIQYF.

This clonotype was seen a single time. V and J are TRBV29-1 and TRBJ2-1, with 11 bases fitting TRBD2. The ends lost 6 bases at V and 0 bases at J; junction bases unmatched: 1. This CDR3 is built from 14 residues. Germline V gene lookup returns CDR1 SQVTM and CDR2 ANQGSEA. The CDR3 loop reads CSVTSGTSYNEQFF. The CDR3 DNA reads as TGCAGCGTGACTAGCGGGACCTCCTACAATGAGCAGTTCTTC.

The V gene is TRBV6-5, the J gene TRBJ2-2; TRBD1 agrees at 10 bases. Germline V gene sequence: CDR1 MNHEY, CDR2 SVGAGI. This CDR3 has 15 amino acids. J lost 5 bases, V lost 6 bases, and 6 bases had no gene match. The CDR3 coding sequence is TGTGCCAGCAGCCCCGACAGGGGGCAAACCGGGGAGCTGTTTTTT. Its translation: CASSPDRGQTGELFF.

The rearrangement links TRBV7-7 to TRBJ2-7, with TRBD2 matching 8 bases. The V segment lost 5 bases and the J segment 4 bases; nucleotides outside the gene matches: 7. There are 14 residues in the CDR3. CDR1 and CDR2 from the germline V gene are SSHAT and FNYEAQ (reference sequence). This chain's CDR3 is CASSPSGSGYEQYF. In DNA, the CDR3 is TGTGCCAGCAGCCCCAGCGGGAGTGGGTACGAGCAGTACTTC.

As concerns this clonotype: A much larger clone sits a single nucleotide away, making a read error possible. The chain employs TRBV29-1 and TRBJ1-3; D is ambiguous. Germline V gene lookup returns CDR1 SQVTM and CDR2 ANQGSEA. The V and J ends lost 7 bases and 9 bases respectively, with 13 bases between them. CDR3 length: 11 amino acids. CDR3 sequence (DNA): TGCAGCGCCTCCAGTAGAAGCACCATATATTTT. Translated, it gives CSASSRSTIYF.

The V call is TRBV7-8, the J call TRBJ2-7; D call uncertain. V lost 1 base to trimming and J lost 0 bases, with 7 bases between them. This CDR3 is built from 14 residues. The germline CDR1 and CDR2 sequences are SGHVS and FQNEAQ. The CDR3 loop is CASSLGGDSYEQYF. CDR3 nucleotide sequence: TGTGCCAGCAGCTTAGGTGGAGACTCCTACGAGCAGTACTTC.

This clonotype was observed at least ten times. The chain uses TRBV5-1 and TRBJ2-2; D is possibly TRBD1 (6 bases). From germline, CDR1 is SGHRS and CDR2 YFSETQ. The CDR3 is 14 residues long. Trimming took off 4 bases at V and 8 bases at J, with 15 bases between the two ends. This CDR3 reads CASSPQDRSGELFF. As DNA, the CDR3 is TGCGCCAGCAGCCCGCAAGACAGGTCTGGGGAGCTGTTTTTT.

Many counts were recorded for this clonotype. V and J are TRBV7-8 and TRBJ2-2; D ambiguous. The V gene lost 5 bases and the J gene lost 2 bases, with 9 bases spanning the gap. The CDR3 has 14 residues. The V gene's germline CDR1 is SGHVS and CDR2 FQNEAQ. The DNA for the CDR3 is TGTGCCAGCAGCCCTATAGCCAACACCGGGGAGCTGTTTTTT. This encodes CASSPIANTGELFF.